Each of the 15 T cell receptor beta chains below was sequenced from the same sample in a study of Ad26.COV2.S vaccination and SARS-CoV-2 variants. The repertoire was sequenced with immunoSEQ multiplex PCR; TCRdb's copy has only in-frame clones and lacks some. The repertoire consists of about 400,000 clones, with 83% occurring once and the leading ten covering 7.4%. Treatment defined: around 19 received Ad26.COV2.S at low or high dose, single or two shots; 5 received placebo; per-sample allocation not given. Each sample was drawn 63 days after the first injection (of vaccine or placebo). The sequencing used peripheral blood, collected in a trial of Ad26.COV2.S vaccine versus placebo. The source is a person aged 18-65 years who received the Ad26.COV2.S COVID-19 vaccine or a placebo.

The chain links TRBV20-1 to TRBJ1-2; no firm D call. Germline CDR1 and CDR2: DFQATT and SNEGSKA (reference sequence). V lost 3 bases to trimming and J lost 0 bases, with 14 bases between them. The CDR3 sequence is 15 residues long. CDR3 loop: CSASRFGRSNYGYTF. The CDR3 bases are TGCAGTGCTAGTAGGTTCGGCCGTTCTAACTATGGCTACACCTTC.

CDR3 protein: CASSLLAGVNTGELFF. The CDR3, as DNA: TGTGCCAGCAGCCTATTAGCGGGGGTGAACACCGGGGAGCTGTTTTTT. This chain uses TRBV4-2 with TRBJ2-2; 9 bases line up with TRBD2. CDR1 is LGHNA, CDR2 YNFKEQ, per germline. The V and J ends lost 4 bases and 1 base, in that order; junction bases with no gene match: 4. This CDR3 spans 16 amino acids.

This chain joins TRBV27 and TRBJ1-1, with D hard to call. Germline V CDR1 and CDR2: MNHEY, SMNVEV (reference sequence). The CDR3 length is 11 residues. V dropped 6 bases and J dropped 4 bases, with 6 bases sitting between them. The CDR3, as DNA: TGTGCCAGCAGGTTTACCACTGAAGCTTTCTTT. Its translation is CASRFTTEAFF.

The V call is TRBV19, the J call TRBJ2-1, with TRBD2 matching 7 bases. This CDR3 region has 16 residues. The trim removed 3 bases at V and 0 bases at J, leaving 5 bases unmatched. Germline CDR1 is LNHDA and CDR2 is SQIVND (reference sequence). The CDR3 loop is CASSMGGSPSYNEQFF. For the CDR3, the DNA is TGTGCCAGTAGTATGGGCGGGAGCCCCTCCTACAATGAGCAGTTCTTC.

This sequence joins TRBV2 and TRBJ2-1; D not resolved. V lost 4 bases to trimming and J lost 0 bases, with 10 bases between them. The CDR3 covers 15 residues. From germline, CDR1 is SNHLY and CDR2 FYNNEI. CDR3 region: CASSATPGSYNEQFF. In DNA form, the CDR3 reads TGTGCCAGCAGTGCTACTCCCGGCTCCTACAATGAGCAGTTCTTC.

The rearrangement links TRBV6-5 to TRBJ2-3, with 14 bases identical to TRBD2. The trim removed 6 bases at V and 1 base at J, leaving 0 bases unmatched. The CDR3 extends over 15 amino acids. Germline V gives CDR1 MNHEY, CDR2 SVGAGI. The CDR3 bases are TGTGCCAGCAGGGGACTAGCGGGGGGCACAGATACGCAGTATTTT. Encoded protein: CASRGLAGGTDTQYF.

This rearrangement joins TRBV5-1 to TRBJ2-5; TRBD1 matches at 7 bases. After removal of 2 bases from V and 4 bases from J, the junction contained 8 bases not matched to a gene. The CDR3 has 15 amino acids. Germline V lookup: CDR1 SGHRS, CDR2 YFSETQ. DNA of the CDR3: TGCGCCAGCAGCTTTGAGACAGGGTGGGGAGAGACCCAGTACTTC. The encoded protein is CASSFETGWGETQYF. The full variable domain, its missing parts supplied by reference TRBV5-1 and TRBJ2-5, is KAGVTQTPRYLIKTRGQQVTLSCSPISGHRSVSWYQQTPGQGLQFLFEYFSETQRNKGNFPGRFSGRQFSNSRSEMNVSTLELGDSALYLCASSFETGWGETQYFGPGTRLLVL.

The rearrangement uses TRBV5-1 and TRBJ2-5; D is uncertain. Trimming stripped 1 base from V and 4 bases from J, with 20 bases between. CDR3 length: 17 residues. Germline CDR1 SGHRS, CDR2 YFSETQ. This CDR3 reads CASSLFQAEPDSETQYF. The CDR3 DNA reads TGCGCCAGCAGCTTGTTCCAGGCGGAGCCTGATTCAGAGACCCAGTACTTC.

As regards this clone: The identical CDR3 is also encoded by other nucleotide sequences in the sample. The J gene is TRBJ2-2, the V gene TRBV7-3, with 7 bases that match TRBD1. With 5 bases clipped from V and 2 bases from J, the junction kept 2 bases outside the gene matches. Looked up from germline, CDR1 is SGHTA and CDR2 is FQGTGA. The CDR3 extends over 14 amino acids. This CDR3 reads CASSRDSNTGELFF. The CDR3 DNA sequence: TGTGCCAGCAGCCGGGACAGCAACACCGGGGAGCTGTTTTTT.

CDR3 residues: CASGLTGDSNQPQHF. CDR3 DNA: TGTGCTAGTGGTCTGACAGGGGATAGCAATCAGCCCCAGCATTTT. The chain links TRBV12-5 to TRBJ1-5, with 8 bases lining up with TRBD1. V trimming: 5 bases; J trimming: 0 bases; junction bases outside the gene matches: 3. The CDR3 runs 15 residues. Germline V CDR1 and CDR2: LGHNT, FRNRAP. The full variable domain, in which reference TRBV12-5 and TRBJ1-5 provide the parts outside the CDR3, is DARVTQTPRHKVTEMGQEVTMRCQPILGHNTVFWYRQTMMQGLELLAYFRNRAPLDDSGMPKDRFSAEMPDATLATLKIQPSEPRDSAVYFCASGLTGDSNQPQHFGDGTRLSIL.

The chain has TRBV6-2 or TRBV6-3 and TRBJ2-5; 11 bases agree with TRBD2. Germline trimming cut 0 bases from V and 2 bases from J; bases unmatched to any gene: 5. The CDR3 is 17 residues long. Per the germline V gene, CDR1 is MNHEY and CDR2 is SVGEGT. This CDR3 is CASSYSISSGGQETQYF. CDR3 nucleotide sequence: TGTGCCAGCAGTTACTCGATCTCTAGCGGGGGGCAAGAGACCCAGTACTTC.

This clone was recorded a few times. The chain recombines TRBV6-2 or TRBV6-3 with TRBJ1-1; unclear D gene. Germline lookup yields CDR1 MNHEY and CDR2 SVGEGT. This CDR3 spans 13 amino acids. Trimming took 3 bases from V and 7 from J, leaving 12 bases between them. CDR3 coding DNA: TGTGCCAGCAGTTATCTCGGTTCTCGTGAAGCTTTCTTT. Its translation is CASSYLGSREAFF.

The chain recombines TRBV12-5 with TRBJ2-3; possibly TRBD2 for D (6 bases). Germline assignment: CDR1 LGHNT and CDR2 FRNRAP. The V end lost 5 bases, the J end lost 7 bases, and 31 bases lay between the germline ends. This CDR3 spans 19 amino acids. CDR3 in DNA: TGTGCTAGTGGTGTCGAGACCGAGGAGGGGCGAGGGCCCGCGCATACGCAGTATTTT. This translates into CASGVETEEGRGPAHTQYF.

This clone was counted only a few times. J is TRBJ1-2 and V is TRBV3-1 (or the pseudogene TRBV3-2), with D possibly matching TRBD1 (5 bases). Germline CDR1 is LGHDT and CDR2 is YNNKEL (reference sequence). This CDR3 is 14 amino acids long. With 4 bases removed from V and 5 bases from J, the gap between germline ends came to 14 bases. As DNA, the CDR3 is TGTGCCAGCAGCCTGACAGACCCCGGGTATGGCTACACCTTC. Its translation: CASSLTDPGYGYTF.

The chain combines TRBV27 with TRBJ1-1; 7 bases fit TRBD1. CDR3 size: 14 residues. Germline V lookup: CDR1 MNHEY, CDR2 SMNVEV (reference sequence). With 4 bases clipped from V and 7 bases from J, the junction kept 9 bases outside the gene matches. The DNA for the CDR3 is TGTGCCAGCAGTTGGGAAAGGGGGCTTGGTGAAGCTTTCTTT. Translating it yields CASSWERGLGEAFF.